This entry lists 15 T cell receptor beta chains sequenced from one sample in a study of siplizumab effects on memory and regulatory T cells. Libraries were prepared by immunoSEQ multiplex PCR; TCRdb keeps only in-frame clonotypes and omits some of them. The data show tens of thousands of clones, roughly 84% seen once. Sequenced material: naive CD8+ T cells sorted from blood. All receptors derive from a human donor in good health.

This chain joins TRBV30 and TRBJ1-5; D gene unclear. Trimming cost V 1 base and J 0 bases, with 4 bases left between them. Germline CDR1 GTSNPN, CDR2 SVGIG (reference sequence). The CDR3 contains 13 residues. The CDR3 reads CAWSDYSNQPQHF. The CDR3 DNA reads as TGTGCCTGGAGTGATTATAGCAATCAGCCCCAGCATTTT.

The rearrangement joins TRBV2 to TRBJ1-1; 8 nucleotides align to TRBD1. With V trimmed by 6 bases and J by 1 base, 7 bases remained unmatched. The germline gives CDR1 SNHLY, CDR2 FYNNEI. CDR3 size: 15 residues. The CDR3 reads CASSGGTGSNTEAFF. The CDR3, as DNA: TGTGCCAGCAGCGGGGGGACAGGATCGAACACTGAAGCTTTCTTT.

The chain combines TRBV4-1 with TRBJ1-5, with a possible D match to TRBD1 (5 bases). The CDR3 is made up of 16 amino acids. Germline V lookup: CDR1 MGHRA, CDR2 YSYEKL. The V end was cut by 3 bases, the J end by 0 bases, with 12 bases between. CDR3 nucleotide sequence: TGCGCCAGCAGCCATGCTGACAGCTATAGCAATCAGCCCCAGCATTTT. Translation: CASSHADSYSNQPQHF.

The V and J genes are TRBV19 and TRBJ2-1, with 10 bases matching TRBD1. Per the germline V gene, CDR1 is LNHDA and CDR2 is SQIVND (reference sequence). CDR3 length: 15 residues. The J segment lost 7 bases and the V segment lost 1 base, leaving 4 bases of the junction unmatched. CDR3 protein: CASSIGDRGRNEQFF. In DNA, the CDR3 is TGTGCCAGTAGTATAGGGGACAGGGGAAGAAATGAGCAGTTCTTC.

The chain has TRBV5-6 and TRBJ2-1; TRBD1 is a possible D gene (6 bases). CDR3 length: 15 amino acids. Trimming stripped 0 bases from V and 2 bases from J, with 9 bases between. The germline CDR1 and CDR2 sequences are SGHDT and YYEEEE. The CDR3 bases are TGTGCCAGCAGCTTGGGTCAGGGGACCTACAATGAGCAGTTCTTC. Its translation is CASSLGQGTYNEQFF.

This clone was seen a single time. The J gene is TRBJ2-7, the V gene TRBV19; D tentatively reads TRBD1 or TRBD2 (5 bases each). Germline CDR1 and CDR2: LNHDA and SQIVND (reference sequence). V was clipped by 7 bases and J by 4 bases, with 20 bases between them. The CDR3 covers 15 residues. CDR3 sequence: CASNDPLRGEYEQYF. The CDR3 DNA is TGTGCCAGTAACGATCCCCTCCGAGGGGAGTACGAGCAGTACTTC. The full variable domain, completed using reference TRBV19 and TRBJ2-7, is DGGITQSPKYLFRKEGQNVTLSCEQNLNHDAMYWYRQDPGQGLRLIYYSQIVNDFQKGDIAEGYSVSREKKESFPLTVTSAQKNPTAFYLCASNDPLRGEYEQYFGPGTRLTVT.

This rearrangement joins TRBV7-9 to TRBJ2-3, with D perhaps being TRBD1 or TRBD2 (5 bases each). This CDR3 region has 15 residues. CDR1 SEHNR and CDR2 FQNEAQ come from the germline V gene (reference sequence). V was trimmed by 1 base and J by 2 bases, leaving 10 bases between them. Here the CDR3 reads CASSLVGPPTDTQYF. CDR3 in DNA: TGTGCCAGCAGCTTAGTGGGACCACCCACAGATACGCAGTATTTT. Supplemented by reference TRBV7-9 and TRBJ2-3, the full variable domain reads DTGVSQNPRHKITKRGQNVTFRCDPISEHNRLYWYRQTLGQGPEFLTYFQNEAQLEKSRLLSDRFSAERPKGSFSTLEIQRTEQGDSAMYLCASSLVGPPTDTQYFGPGTRLTVL.

DNA of the CDR3: TGTGCCAGCAGCTTAGTGCGGGAGGGCCTCTACGAGCAGTACTTC. It encodes CASSLVREGLYEQYF. The chain combines TRBV13 with TRBJ2-7, with TRBD2 matching 9 bases. Germline CDR1 reads PRHDT; CDR2 reads FYEKMQ (reference sequence). J gave up 3 bases and V 1 base, and 4 bases lay outside the gene matches. This CDR3 region has 15 residues.

This clone appeared a single time. The rearrangement joins TRBV27 to TRBJ2-7; TRBD1 or TRBD2 may be the D gene (6 bases each). The CDR3 runs to 18 residues. CDR1 is MNHEY, CDR2 SMNVEV, per germline (reference sequence). V was cut by 1 base and J by 1 base, with 20 bases left in between. CDR3 DNA: TGTGCCAGCAGTTTATACGGGGGCGGAGTAGGTTTTTCCTACGAGCAGTACTTC. Amino acid sequence: CASSLYGGGVGFSYEQYF.

V gene TRBV7-6 combines with J gene TRBJ2-7; 9 nucleotides match TRBD1. V lost 6 bases and J lost 6; bases outside the gene matches: 9. The CDR3 extends over 14 amino acids. The germline V gene has CDR1 SGHVS and CDR2 FNYEAQ. The CDR3 is CASRPGTGTGEQYF. CDR3 coding DNA: TGTGCCAGCAGACCGGGGACAGGGACTGGCGAGCAGTACTTC.

This clone was seen only once. The J gene is TRBJ2-7, the V gene TRBV7-9; D perhaps matches TRBD2 (5 bases). The CDR3 runs to 12 residues. V lost 8 bases, J lost 0 bases, and 8 bases lay in between. Germline CDR1 SEHNR, CDR2 FQNEAQ (reference sequence). The CDR3 region is CASGLSSYEQYF. The DNA of the CDR3 is TGTGCCAGCGGACTCTCCTCCTACGAGCAGTACTTC.

The rearrangement links TRBV7-6 to TRBJ1-5; possible D gene TRBD1, 5 bases. CDR1 and CDR2 (germline): SGHVS, FNYEAQ. Trimming stripped 4 bases from V and 3 bases from J, with 13 bases between. This CDR3 region has 15 residues. CDR3: CASSSIAGINQPQHF. The CDR3 DNA sequence: TGTGCCAGCAGCTCCATCGCAGGGATCAATCAGCCCCAGCATTTT.

The rearrangement links TRBV19 to TRBJ2-3; 8 bases align to TRBD1. The J segment lost 11 bases and the V segment lost 1 base, leaving 5 bases of the junction unmatched. The CDR3 sequence is 13 residues long. Per the germline V gene, CDR1 is LNHDA and CDR2 is SQIVND (reference sequence). CDR3 nucleotide sequence: TGTGCCAGTAGTATAGTGGAGACAGGGGAGCAGTATTTT. It is translated as CASSIVETGEQYF. The variable domain in full, completed from reference TRBV19 and TRBJ2-3, reads DGGITQSPKYLFRKEGQNVTLSCEQNLNHDAMYWYRQDPGQGLRLIYYSQIVNDFQKGDIAEGYSVSREKKESFPLTVTSAQKNPTAFYLCASSIVETGEQYFGPGTRLTVL.

The V and J genes are TRBV2 and TRBJ2-2, with TRBD1 as a possible D gene (6 bases). Germline CDR1 SNHLY, CDR2 FYNNEI. The CDR3 length is 16 residues. Trimming cost V 10 bases and J 1 base, with 19 bases left between them. CDR3 loop: CAILVFRDKNTGELFF. DNA of the CDR3: TGTGCCATCCTGGTCTTCAGGGACAAGAACACCGGGGAGCTGTTTTTT. Combining the CDR3 with reference TRBV2 and TRBJ2-2 gives the whole variable domain EPEVTQTPSHQVTQMGQEVILRCVPISNHLYFYWYRQILGQKVEFLVSFYNNEISEKSEIFDDQFSVERPDGSNFTLKIRSTKLEDSAMYFCAILVFRDKNTGELFFGEGSRLTVL.

This chain uses TRBV5-1 with TRBJ1-1, with 8 bases lining up with TRBD1. This CDR3 comprises 15 residues. The germline gives CDR1 SGHRS, CDR2 YFSETQ. The V segment lost 4 bases and the J segment 6 bases; nucleotides outside the gene matches: 11. CDR3 amino acids: CASSVKTGEGAEAFF. The CDR3 DNA reads TGCGCCAGCAGCGTTAAGACAGGGGAGGGCGCTGAAGCTTTCTTT.